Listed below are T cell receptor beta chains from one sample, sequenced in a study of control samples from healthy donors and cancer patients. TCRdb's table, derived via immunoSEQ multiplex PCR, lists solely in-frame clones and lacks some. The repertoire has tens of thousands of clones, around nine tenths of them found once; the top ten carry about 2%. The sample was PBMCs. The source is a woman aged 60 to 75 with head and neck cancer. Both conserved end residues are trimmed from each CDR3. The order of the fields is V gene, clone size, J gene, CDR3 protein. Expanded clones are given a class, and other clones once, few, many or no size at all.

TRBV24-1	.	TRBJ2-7	ATSDAPGTGTYEQY
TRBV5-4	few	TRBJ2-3	ASSSGGPADTQY
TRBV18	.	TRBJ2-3	ASSPGAGEADTQY
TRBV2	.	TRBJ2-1	ASSENSYNEQF
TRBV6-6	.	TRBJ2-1	ASTDGTREAGNEQF
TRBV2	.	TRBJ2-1	ASSDRTGGSYNEQF
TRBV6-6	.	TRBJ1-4	ASSYREKLF
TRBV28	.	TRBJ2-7	ASRPSLGSLYEQY
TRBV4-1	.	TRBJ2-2	ASSQDLGELF
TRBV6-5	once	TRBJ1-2	ASSYRGDRNYGYT
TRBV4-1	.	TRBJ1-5	ASSQLHDNGYSNQPQH
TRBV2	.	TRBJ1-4	ASRIGTGSNEKLF
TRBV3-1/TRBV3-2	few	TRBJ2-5	ASSPRLAGEETQY
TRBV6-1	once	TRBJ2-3	ASSEQGLDTQY
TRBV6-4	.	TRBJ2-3	ASRSQPGISDTQY
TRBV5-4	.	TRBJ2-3	ASSLASGRTTQY
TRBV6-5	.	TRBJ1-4	ASRNGPAEKLF
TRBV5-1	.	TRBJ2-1	ASSPGTSGYNEQF
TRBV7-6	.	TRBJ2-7	ASSLSGFSYEQY
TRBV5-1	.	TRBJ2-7	ASSPSSYEQY
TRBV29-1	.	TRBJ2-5	SVELRPSGSETQY
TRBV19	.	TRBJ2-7	ASSEGTYEQY
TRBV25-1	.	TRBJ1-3	ASSDTGHFSGNTIY
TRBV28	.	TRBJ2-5	ASSLFAETQY
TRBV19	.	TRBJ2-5	ASRTAGGLQETQY
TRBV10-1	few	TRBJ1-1	ASSESLWGETEAF
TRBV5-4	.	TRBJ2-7	ASSIQLAGGLVYEQY
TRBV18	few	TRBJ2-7	ASSSNGYEQY
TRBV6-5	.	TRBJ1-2	ASRSYGYT
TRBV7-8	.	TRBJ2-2	ASSPPLQGLAGELF
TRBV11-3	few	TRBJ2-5	ASSLGVGLAGEEEETQY
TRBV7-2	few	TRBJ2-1	ASSARLVGGEQF
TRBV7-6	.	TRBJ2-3	ASSLSRSGRITDTQY